This T cell receptor (beta chain) comes out of a study of Ad26.COV2.S vaccination and SARS-CoV-2 variants. On the study more broadly: It was the COV1001 Ad26.COV2.S trial arm that included the donor. Once, or twice with 56 days between doses, Ad26.COV2.S was given intramuscularly.

The germline gives CDR1 SEHNR, CDR2 FQNEAQ (reference sequence). The CDR3 spans 14 residues. Trimming shortened V by 7 bases and J by 3 bases, and 15 bases separated the two germline ends. Noted treatment: approximately 18 received Ad26.COV2.S at low or high dose, single or two shots; about five received placebo; per-sample allocation not given. At day 63 after the first vaccine or placebo injection, samples were drawn. Vaccination employed an Ad26 vector expressing the Wuhan-strain SARS-CoV-2 spike. In its sample, this clone was seen a few times. This table comes from immunoSEQ multiplex PCR, and its TCRdb copy is limited to in-frame clones, with some not included. The data show hundreds of thousands of clones, 65% to 90% seen once.

The chain recombines TRBV7-9 with TRBJ1-2; D is unresolved. This TCR was recovered from a person between 18 and 65 years old who received the Ad26.COV2.S COVID-19 vaccine or a placebo. Here the sequenced sample was peripheral blood, taken in a trial of Ad26.COV2.S vaccine versus placebo. The CDR3 is CASTQRAVHYGYTF. In DNA, the CDR3 is TGTGCCAGCACCCAAAGGGCTGTGCACTATGGCTACACCTTC. The variable domain in full, completed from reference TRBV7-9 and TRBJ1-2, reads DTGVSQNPRHKITKRGQNVTFRCDPISEHNRLYWYRQTLGQGPEFLTYFQNEAQLEKSRLLSDRFSAERPKGSFSTLEIQRTEQGDSAMYLCASTQRAVHYGYTFGSGTRLTVV.